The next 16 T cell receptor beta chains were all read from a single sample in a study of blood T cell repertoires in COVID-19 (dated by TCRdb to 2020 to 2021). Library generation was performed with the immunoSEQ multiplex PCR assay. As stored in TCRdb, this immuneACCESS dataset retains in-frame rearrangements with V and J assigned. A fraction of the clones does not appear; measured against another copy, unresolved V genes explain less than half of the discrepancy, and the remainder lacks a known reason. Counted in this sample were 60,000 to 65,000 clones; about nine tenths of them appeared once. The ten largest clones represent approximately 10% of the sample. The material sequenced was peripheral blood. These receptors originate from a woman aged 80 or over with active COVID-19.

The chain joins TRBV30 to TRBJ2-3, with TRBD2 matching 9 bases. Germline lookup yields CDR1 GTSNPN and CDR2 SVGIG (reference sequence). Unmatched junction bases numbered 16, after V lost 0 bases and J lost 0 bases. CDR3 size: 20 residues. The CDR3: CAWSVIRLAVDFTSTDTQYF. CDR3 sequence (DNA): TGTGCCTGGAGTGTAATCAGACTAGCGGTAGACTTTACTAGCACAGATACGCAGTATTTT.

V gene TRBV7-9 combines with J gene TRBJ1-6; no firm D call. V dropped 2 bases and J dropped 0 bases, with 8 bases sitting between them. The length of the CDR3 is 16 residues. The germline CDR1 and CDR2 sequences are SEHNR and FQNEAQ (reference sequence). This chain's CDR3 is CASSLPRSSYNSPLHF. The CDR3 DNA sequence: TGTGCCAGCAGCTTACCAAGGAGCTCCTATAATTCACCCCTCCACTTT.

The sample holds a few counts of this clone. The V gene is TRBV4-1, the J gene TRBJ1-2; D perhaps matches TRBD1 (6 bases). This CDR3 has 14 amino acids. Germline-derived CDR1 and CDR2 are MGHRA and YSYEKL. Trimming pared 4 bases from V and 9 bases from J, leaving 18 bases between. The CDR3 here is CASSLSRDIFSYTF. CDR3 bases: TGCGCCAGCAGCCTGTCCCGGGACATTTTTAGCTACACCTTC.

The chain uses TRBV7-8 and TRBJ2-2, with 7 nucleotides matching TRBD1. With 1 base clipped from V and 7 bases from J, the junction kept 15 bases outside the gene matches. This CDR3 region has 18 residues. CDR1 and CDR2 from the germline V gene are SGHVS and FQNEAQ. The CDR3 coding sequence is TGTGCCAGCAGCTTAGTTCCCGGGACAGCCGCTGGGGTCGGGGAGCTGTTTTTT. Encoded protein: CASSLVPGTAAGVGELFF.

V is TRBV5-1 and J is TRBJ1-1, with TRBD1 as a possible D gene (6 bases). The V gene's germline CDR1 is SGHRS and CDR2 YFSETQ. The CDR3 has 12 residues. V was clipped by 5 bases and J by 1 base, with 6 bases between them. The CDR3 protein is CASRQGNTEAFF. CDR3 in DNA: TGCGCCAGCAGACAGGGGAACACTGAAGCTTTCTTT.

The CDR3 loop is CASSQDLTGTGDLHGELFF. CDR3 DNA sequence: TGCGCCAGCAGCCAAGATCTAACCGGGACAGGGGACCTCCACGGGGAGCTGTTTTTT. V and J are TRBV4-1 and TRBJ2-2; 10 bases fit TRBD1. V shed 0 bases and J 7 bases; nucleotides not matched to a gene: 14. Germline V gene lookup returns CDR1 MGHRA and CDR2 YSYEKL. The CDR3 runs 19 residues.

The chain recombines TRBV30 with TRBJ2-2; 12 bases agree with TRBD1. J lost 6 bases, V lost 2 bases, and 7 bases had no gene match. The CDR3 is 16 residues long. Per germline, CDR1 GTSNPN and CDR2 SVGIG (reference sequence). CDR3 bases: TGTGCCTGGAGTCAAACCGGGACAGGGGGCCCCGGGGAGCTGTTTTTT. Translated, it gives CAWSQTGTGGPGELFF.

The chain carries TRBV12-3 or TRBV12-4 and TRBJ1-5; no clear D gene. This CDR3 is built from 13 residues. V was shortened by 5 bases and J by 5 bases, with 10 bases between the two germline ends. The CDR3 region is CASSPGNYQPQHF. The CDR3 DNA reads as TGTGCCAGCAGTCCCGGGAACTATCAGCCCCAGCATTTT.

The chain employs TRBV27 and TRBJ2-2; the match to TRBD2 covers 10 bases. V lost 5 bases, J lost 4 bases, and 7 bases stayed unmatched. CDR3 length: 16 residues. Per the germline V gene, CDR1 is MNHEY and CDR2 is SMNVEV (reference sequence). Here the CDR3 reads CASSQTSGEPTGELFF. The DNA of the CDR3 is TGTGCCAGCAGTCAAACTAGCGGGGAACCCACCGGGGAGCTGTTTTTT.

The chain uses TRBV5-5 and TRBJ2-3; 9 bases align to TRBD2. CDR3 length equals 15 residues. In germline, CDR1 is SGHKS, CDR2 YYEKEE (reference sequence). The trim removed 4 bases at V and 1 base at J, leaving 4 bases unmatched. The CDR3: CASSLSGGGTDTQYF. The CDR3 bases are TGTGCCAGCAGCCTTAGCGGGGGTGGCACAGATACGCAGTATTTT.

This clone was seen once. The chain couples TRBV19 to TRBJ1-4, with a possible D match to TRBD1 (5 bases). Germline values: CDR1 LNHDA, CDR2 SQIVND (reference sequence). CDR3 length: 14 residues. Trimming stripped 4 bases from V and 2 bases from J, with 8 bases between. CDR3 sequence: CASSRTNTNEKLFF. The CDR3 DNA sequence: TGTGCCAGTAGTAGGACAAATACTAATGAAAAACTGTTTTTT.

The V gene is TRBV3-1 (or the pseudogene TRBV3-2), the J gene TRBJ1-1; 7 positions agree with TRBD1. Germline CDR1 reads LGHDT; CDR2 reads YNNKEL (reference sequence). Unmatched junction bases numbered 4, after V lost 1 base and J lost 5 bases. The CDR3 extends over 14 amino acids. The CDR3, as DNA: TGTGCCAGCAGCCAAGTTCAGGGGGAAACTGAAGCTTTCTTT. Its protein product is CASSQVQGETEAFF.

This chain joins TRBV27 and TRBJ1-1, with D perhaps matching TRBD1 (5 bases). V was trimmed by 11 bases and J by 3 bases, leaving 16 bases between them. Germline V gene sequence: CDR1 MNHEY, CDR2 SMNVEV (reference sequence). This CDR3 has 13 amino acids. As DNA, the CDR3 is TGTGCCGCAGGCGGGGCCCTTGACACTGAAGCTTTCTTT. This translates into CAAGGALDTEAFF.

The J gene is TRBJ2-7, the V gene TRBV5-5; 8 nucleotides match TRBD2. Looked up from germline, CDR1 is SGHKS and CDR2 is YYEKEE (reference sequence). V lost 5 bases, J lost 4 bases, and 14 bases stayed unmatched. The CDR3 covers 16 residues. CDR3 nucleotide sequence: TGTGCCAGCAGGCCCGTCCAGATAGCGGGGATTTACGAGCAGTACTTC. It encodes CASRPVQIAGIYEQYF. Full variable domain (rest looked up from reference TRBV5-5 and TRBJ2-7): DAGVTQSPTHLIKTRGQQVTLRCSPISGHKSVSWYQQVLGQGPQFIFQYYEKEERGRGNFPDRFSARQFPNYSSELNVNALLLGDSALYLCASRPVQIAGIYEQYFGPGTRLTVT.

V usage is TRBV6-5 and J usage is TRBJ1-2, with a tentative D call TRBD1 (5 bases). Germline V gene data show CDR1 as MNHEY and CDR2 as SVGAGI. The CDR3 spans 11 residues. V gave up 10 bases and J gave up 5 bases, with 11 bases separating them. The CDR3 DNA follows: TGTGCCACCGAGCAGGGATATGGCTACACCTTC. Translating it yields CATEQGYGYTF.

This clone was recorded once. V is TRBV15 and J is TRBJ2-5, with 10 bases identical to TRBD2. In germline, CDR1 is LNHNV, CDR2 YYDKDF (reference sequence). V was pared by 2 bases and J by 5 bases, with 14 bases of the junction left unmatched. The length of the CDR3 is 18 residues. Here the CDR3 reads CATSRLEALAGAGETQYF. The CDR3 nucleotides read TGTGCCACCAGCAGATTGGAGGCGCTAGCGGGGGCGGGTGAGACCCAGTACTTC.